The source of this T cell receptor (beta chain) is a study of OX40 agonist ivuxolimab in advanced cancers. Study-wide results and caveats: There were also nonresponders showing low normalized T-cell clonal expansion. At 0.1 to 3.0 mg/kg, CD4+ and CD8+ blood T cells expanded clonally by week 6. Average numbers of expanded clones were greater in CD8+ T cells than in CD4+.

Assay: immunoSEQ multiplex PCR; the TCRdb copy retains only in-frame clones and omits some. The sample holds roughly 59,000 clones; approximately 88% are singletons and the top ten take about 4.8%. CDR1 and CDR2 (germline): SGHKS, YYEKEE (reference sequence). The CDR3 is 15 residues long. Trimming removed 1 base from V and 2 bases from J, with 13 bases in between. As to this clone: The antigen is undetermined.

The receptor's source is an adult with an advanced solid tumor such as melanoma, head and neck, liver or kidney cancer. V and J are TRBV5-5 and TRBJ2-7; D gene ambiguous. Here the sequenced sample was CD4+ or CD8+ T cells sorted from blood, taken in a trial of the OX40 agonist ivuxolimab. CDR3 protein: CASSLWGIQAYEQYF. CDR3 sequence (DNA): TGTGCCAGCAGCTTGTGGGGAATTCAGGCCTACGAGCAGTACTTC.